This T cell receptor (beta chain) comes out of a study of blood T cell repertoires in COVID-19. Germline values: CDR1 SEHNR, CDR2 FQNEAQ (reference sequence). The CDR3 contains 12 residues. Trimming took 5 bases from V and 4 from J, leaving 8 bases between them. The table came from immunoSEQ multiplex PCR; TCRdb's copy has only in-frame clones and leaves some out. The sample has 200,000 to 250,000 clones, approximately 80% seen once. The age range of participants was about 18 to 95 years, with residence in fewer than 25 US areas. Recovery meant two consecutive negative NP/OP PCR tests, professional clearance, or resolved symptoms.

The V and J genes are TRBV7-9 and TRBJ2-5; TRBD1 is a possible D gene (6 bases). The sample consisted of PBMCs or T cells enriched from blood (not recorded which). The TCR was taken from a man aged 55 to 69 who had recovered from COVID-19. This CDR3 reads CASSLRGETQYF. CDR3 DNA: TGTGCCAGCAGCCTCAGGGGAGAGACCCAGTACTTC. Supplemented by reference TRBV7-9 and TRBJ2-5, the full variable domain reads DTGVSQNPRHKITKRGQNVTFRCDPISEHNRLYWYRQTLGQGPEFLTYFQNEAQLEKSRLLSDRFSAERPKGSFSTLEIQRTEQGDSAMYLCASSLRGETQYFGPGTRLLVL.